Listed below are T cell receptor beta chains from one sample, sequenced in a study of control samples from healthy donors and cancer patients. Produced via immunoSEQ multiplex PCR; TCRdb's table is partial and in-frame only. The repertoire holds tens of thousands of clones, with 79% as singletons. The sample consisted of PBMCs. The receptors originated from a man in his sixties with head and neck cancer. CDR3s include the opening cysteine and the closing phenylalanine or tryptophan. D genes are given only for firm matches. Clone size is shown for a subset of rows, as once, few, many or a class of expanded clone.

CDR3aa: CASSQEDTLYSYEQYF
CDR3nt: TGTGCCAGCAGCCAAGAGGACACCCTCTACTCCTACGAGCAGTACTTC
v_gene: TRBV3-1/TRBV3-2
j_gene: TRBJ2-7
abundance: NA
d_gene: NA

CDR3aa: CASSVQVTDTQYF
CDR3nt: TGTGCCAGCAGCGTACAGGTCACAGATACGCAGTATTTT
v_gene: TRBV7-3
j_gene: TRBJ2-3
abundance: NA
d_gene: NA

CDR3aa: CASSYSGVGTYEQYF
CDR3nt: TGTGCCAGCAGTTATTCAGGGGTTGGGACCTACGAGCAGTACTTC
v_gene: TRBV6-5
j_gene: TRBJ2-7
abundance: NA
d_gene: NA

CDR3aa: CASRLIKGPANQPQHF
CDR3nt: TGTGCCAGTAGACTTATTAAGGGGCCCGCTAATCAGCCCCAGCATTTT
v_gene: TRBV19
j_gene: TRBJ1-5
abundance: NA
d_gene: NA

CDR3aa: CASSLAFSGSRYEQYF
CDR3nt: TGTGCCAGCAGTTTGGCCTTTAGCGGGAGTCGATACGAGCAGTACTTC
v_gene: TRBV27
j_gene: TRBJ2-7
abundance: NA
d_gene: TRBD2

CDR3aa: CASSLVAGQGEAFF
CDR3nt: TGTGCCAGCAGCTTAGTTGCCGGACAGGGCGAAGCTTTCTTT
v_gene: TRBV7-2
j_gene: TRBJ1-1
abundance: NA
d_gene: TRBD1

CDR3aa: CASSLTSGYNEQFF
CDR3nt: TGTGCCAGCAGTTTGACTAGCGGGTACAATGAGCAGTTCTTC
v_gene: TRBV27
j_gene: TRBJ2-1
abundance: NA
d_gene: TRBD2

CDR3aa: CASSQDMQAYGYTF
CDR3nt: TGTGCCAGCAGCCAAGATATGCAGGCATATGGCTACACCTTC
v_gene: TRBV14
j_gene: TRBJ1-2
abundance: medium-sized
d_gene: NA

CDR3aa: CASSLGTTEQYF
CDR3nt: TGTGCCAGCAGCTTAGGGACTACCGAGCAGTACTTC
v_gene: TRBV7-8
j_gene: TRBJ2-7
abundance: NA
d_gene: NA

CDR3aa: CASSPAGRTLGAFF
CDR3nt: TGTGCCAGCAGCCCAGCGGGGAGGACACTGGGAGCTTTCTTT
v_gene: TRBV11-2
j_gene: TRBJ1-1
abundance: NA
d_gene: NA

CDR3aa: CSASIWSGNEQFF
CDR3nt: TGCAGTGCTAGTATTTGGAGCGGCAATGAGCAGTTCTTC
v_gene: TRBV20-1
j_gene: TRBJ2-1
abundance: NA
d_gene: NA

CDR3aa: CSVEETASYEQYF
CDR3nt: TGCAGCGTTGAAGAGACAGCCTCCTACGAGCAGTACTTC
v_gene: TRBV29-1
j_gene: TRBJ2-7
abundance: NA
d_gene: NA

CDR3aa: CSASYPRGRVGYTF
CDR3nt: TGCAGTGCTAGTTACCCCAGGGGGCGCGTAGGCTACACCTTC
v_gene: TRBV20-1
j_gene: TRBJ1-2
abundance: NA
d_gene: TRBD1

CDR3aa: CASSLSGGNEQFF
CDR3nt: TGTGCCAGCAGTTTATCAGGGGGCAATGAGCAGTTCTTC
v_gene: TRBV28
j_gene: TRBJ2-1
abundance: NA
d_gene: TRBD1

CDR3aa: CATSRRFGELFF
CDR3nt: TGTGCCACCAGCAGAAGGTTCGGGGAGCTGTTTTTT
v_gene: TRBV15
j_gene: TRBJ2-2
abundance: NA
d_gene: NA

CDR3aa: CASSLHRKNTEAFF
CDR3nt: TGTGCCAGCAGCTTACACAGGAAGAACACTGAAGCTTTCTTT
v_gene: TRBV7-9
j_gene: TRBJ1-1
abundance: NA
d_gene: NA

CDR3aa: CASTQGEEPQHF
CDR3nt: TGTGCCAGTACACAGGGAGAGGAGCCCCAGCATTTT
v_gene: TRBV19
j_gene: TRBJ1-5
abundance: NA
d_gene: NA

CDR3aa: CASSFERGHEQYF
CDR3nt: TGTGCCAGCAGCTTCGAAAGGGGGCACGAGCAGTACTTC
v_gene: TRBV5-6
j_gene: TRBJ2-7
abundance: NA
d_gene: TRBD1

CDR3aa: CASSVPRGSTSQQYF
CDR3nt: TGTGCCAGCAGTGTACCCCGGGGTTCTACCTCCCAGCAGTACTTC
v_gene: TRBV2
j_gene: TRBJ2-7
abundance: NA
d_gene: NA

CDR3aa: CASSLAGGVAKNIQYF
CDR3nt: TGTGCCAGCAGTTTAGCGGGGGGAGTAGCCAAAAACATTCAGTACTTC
v_gene: TRBV27
j_gene: TRBJ2-4
abundance: NA
d_gene: TRBD2

CDR3aa: CASSLIRANSPLHF
CDR3nt: TGTGCCAGCAGTTTAATCCGTGCTAATTCACCCCTCCACTTT
v_gene: TRBV28
j_gene: TRBJ1-6
abundance: NA
d_gene: NA

CDR3aa: CASSSRGNQPQHF
CDR3nt: TGTGCCAGCAGTTCCAGGGGCAATCAGCCCCAGCATTTT
v_gene: TRBV28
j_gene: TRBJ1-5
abundance: NA
d_gene: NA

CDR3aa: CASSANARGYTF
CDR3nt: TGTGCCAGCAGCGCTAACGCCAGAGGCTACACCTTC
v_gene: TRBV7-2
j_gene: TRBJ1-2
abundance: NA
d_gene: NA

CDR3aa: CASSLTDGSYEQYF
CDR3nt: TGTGCCAGCAGCTTGACGGACGGAAGCTACGAGCAGTACTTC
v_gene: TRBV5-6
j_gene: TRBJ2-7
abundance: NA
d_gene: NA

CDR3aa: CASSLQGGWHF
CDR3nt: TGTGCCAGCAGTCTCCAGGGTGGGTGGCATTTT
v_gene: TRBV28
j_gene: TRBJ1-5
abundance: NA
d_gene: NA

CDR3aa: CASSLGTFYEQYF
CDR3nt: TGTGCCAGCAGCTTGGGGACATTCTACGAGCAGTACTTC
v_gene: TRBV5-6
j_gene: TRBJ2-7
abundance: NA
d_gene: NA

CDR3aa: CAISEDVSTEAFF
CDR3nt: TGTGCCATCAGTGAGGACGTGAGCACTGAAGCTTTCTTT
v_gene: TRBV10-3
j_gene: TRBJ1-1
abundance: NA
d_gene: NA

CDR3aa: CSVWTSGANTGELFF
CDR3nt: TGCAGCGTCTGGACTAGCGGAGCGAACACCGGGGAGCTGTTTTTT
v_gene: TRBV29-1
j_gene: TRBJ2-2
abundance: once
d_gene: TRBD2

CDR3aa: CASSHGLGEQYF
CDR3nt: TGTGCCAGCAGCCATGGGTTGGGCGAGCAGTACTTC
v_gene: TRBV3-1/TRBV3-2
j_gene: TRBJ2-7
abundance: NA
d_gene: NA

CDR3aa: CASSQGLNEKLFF
CDR3nt: TGTGCCAGCAGCCAAGGATTAAATGAAAAACTGTTTTTT
v_gene: TRBV14
j_gene: TRBJ1-4
abundance: NA
d_gene: NA

CDR3aa: CASSFRVNGELFF
CDR3nt: TGTGCCAGCAGTTTTCGGGTTAACGGGGAGCTGTTTTTT
v_gene: TRBV28
j_gene: TRBJ2-2
abundance: NA
d_gene: NA

CDR3aa: CASSHYGTSESTDTYEQYF
CDR3nt: TGCGCCAGCAGTCATTACGGGACTAGCGAGTCCACTGACACGTACGAGCAGTACTTC
v_gene: TRBV23-1
j_gene: TRBJ2-7
abundance: NA
d_gene: TRBD2

CDR3aa: CASSPGLEPYEQYF
CDR3nt: TGTGCCAGCAGCCCCGGACTAGAACCCTACGAGCAGTACTTC
v_gene: TRBV7-3
j_gene: TRBJ2-7
abundance: NA
d_gene: TRBD2

CDR3aa: CASSKVTGNQPQHF
CDR3nt: TGTGCCAGCAGTAAAGTGACAGGCAATCAGCCCCAGCATTTT
v_gene: TRBV27
j_gene: TRBJ1-5
abundance: NA
d_gene: NA

CDR3aa: CASRSDRQGTSGRASNEQFF
CDR3nt: TGTGCCAGCAGGTCTGATAGACAGGGGACTAGCGGGAGGGCCAGCAATGAGCAGTTCTTC
v_gene: TRBV27
j_gene: TRBJ2-1
abundance: NA
d_gene: TRBD2

CDR3aa: CAVGTVYGYTF
CDR3nt: TGTGCCGTCGGGACGGTGTATGGCTACACCTTC
v_gene: TRBV27
j_gene: TRBJ1-2
abundance: NA
d_gene: NA

CDR3aa: CASSIANSPLHF
CDR3nt: TGTGCCAGTAGTATTGCGAATTCACCCCTCCACTTT
v_gene: TRBV19
j_gene: TRBJ1-6
abundance: NA
d_gene: NA

CDR3aa: CASSEEPSGDPDTQYF
CDR3nt: TGTGCCAGCAGTGAAGAGCCTAGCGGAGACCCAGATACGCAGTATTTT
v_gene: TRBV2
j_gene: TRBJ2-3
abundance: NA
d_gene: TRBD2

CDR3aa: CASREMATTSSPLHF
CDR3nt: TGTGCCAGCAGGGAGATGGCCACTACTAGTTCACCCCTCCACTTT
v_gene: TRBV6-5
j_gene: TRBJ1-6
abundance: NA
d_gene: NA

CDR3aa: CASSPGTDYGYTF
CDR3nt: TGTGCCAGCAGCCCTGGGACAGACTATGGCTACACCTTC
v_gene: TRBV9
j_gene: TRBJ1-2
abundance: NA
d_gene: TRBD1

CDR3aa: CASSTAIGIIEQYF
CDR3nt: TGTGCCAGTAGTACGGCCATTGGGATTATCGAGCAGTACTTC
v_gene: TRBV19
j_gene: TRBJ2-7
abundance: NA
d_gene: NA

CDR3aa: CASRGQLGGFGKNIQYF
CDR3nt: TGTGCCAGCAGGGGACAACTGGGAGGTTTCGGCAAAAACATTCAGTACTTC
v_gene: TRBV28
j_gene: TRBJ2-4
abundance: NA
d_gene: NA

CDR3aa: CASSTGSHNEQFF
CDR3nt: TGTGCCAGCAGCACCGGGTCCCACAATGAGCAGTTCTTC
v_gene: TRBV7-3
j_gene: TRBJ2-1
abundance: NA
d_gene: NA

CDR3aa: CASSTANSNQPQHF
CDR3nt: TGTGCCAGCAGTACCGCCAATAGCAATCAGCCCCAGCATTTT
v_gene: TRBV6-6
j_gene: TRBJ1-5
abundance: NA
d_gene: NA

CDR3aa: CASGEGDPYNEQFF
CDR3nt: TGCGCCAGCGGTGAGGGGGACCCCTACAATGAGCAGTTCTTC
v_gene: TRBV5-1
j_gene: TRBJ2-1
abundance: NA
d_gene: NA

CDR3aa: CASRTGLAGMDEQFF
CDR3nt: TGTGCCAGCAGGACAGGACTAGCGGGAATGGATGAGCAGTTCTTC
v_gene: TRBV2
j_gene: TRBJ2-1
abundance: NA
d_gene: TRBD2

CDR3aa: CASSPGQNNEKLFF
CDR3nt: TGTGCCAGCAGCCCGGGACAGAATAATGAAAAACTGTTTTTT
v_gene: TRBV4-2
j_gene: TRBJ1-4
abundance: few
d_gene: TRBD1

CDR3aa: CASTPVGGGGYTF
CDR3nt: TGTGCCAGCACCCCGGTGGGCGGGGGTGGCTACACCTTC
v_gene: TRBV28
j_gene: TRBJ1-2
abundance: NA
d_gene: NA

CDR3aa: CASSSVAESTDTQYF
CDR3nt: TGTGCCAGCAGTTCTGTAGCGGAGAGCACAGATACGCAGTATTTT
v_gene: TRBV6-2/TRBV6-3
j_gene: TRBJ2-3
abundance: medium-sized
d_gene: NA

CDR3aa: CASRRPGSSSYNEQFF
CDR3nt: TGCGCCAGCAGGAGACCCGGGAGTAGTTCCTACAATGAGCAGTTCTTC
v_gene: TRBV10-2
j_gene: TRBJ2-1
abundance: NA
d_gene: NA